This TCR beta chain was recorded in a study of blood T cell repertoires in COVID-19. As for the study in general: Both acute and convalescent COVID-19 samples were obtained from the United States, Italy and Spain. T cells, B-cell-depleted T cells, or PBMCs provided the cDNA or gDNA that served as material.

As originally analysed: Using reference gene primer amplification, nucleated cell counts were estimated. Sequencing was performed with immunoSEQ multiplex PCR; in TCRdb, only in-frame clones are kept and a portion is missing. The DNA was the basis for D and trimming; V, J and clone size are from that table. Of 200,000 to 250,000 clones in the sample, approximately 82% were seen once. The germline V gene has CDR1 DFQATT and CDR2 SNEGSKA (reference sequence). This CDR3 has 14 residues. Deletions cut 3 bases from V and 2 bases from J, with 12 bases between. The sequencing input was peripheral blood. The clonotype originates from a woman in her 40s with acute or convalescent COVID-19. The V gene is TRBV20-1, the J gene TRBJ2-3, with TRBD2 as a possible D gene (5 bases). CDR3 loop: CSASRFGITDTQYF. The CDR3 DNA follows: TGCAGTGCTAGTCGTTTCGGGATCACAGATACGCAGTATTTT.